This is a list of T cell receptor beta chains from one sample in a study of blood T cell repertoires in COVID-19. Sequencing used immunoSEQ multiplex PCR; TCRdb keeps in-frame clones, though not all of them. The table includes 150,000 to 200,000 clones, around 80% detected once. The sample was PBMCs or T cells enriched from blood (not recorded which). The source of these receptors is a woman between 45 and 60 years old who had recovered from COVID-19. The CDR3 runs from the conserved cysteine through the conserved F or W. Each record gives: clone size, D gene, J gene, V gene, CDR3 DNA, CDR3 protein. D genes are given only for firm matches. Rows may omit the clone size; those that give it use once, few, many or a size class.

few NA TRBJ1-2 TRBV19 TGTGCCAGTAGTATAGGGACAAACTATGGCTACACCTTC CASSIGTNYGYTF
once TRBD1 TRBJ2-4 TRBV27 TGTGCCAGCAGTTTCATGGGACAGACCAAAAACATTCAGTACTTC CASSFMGQTKNIQYF
few NA TRBJ2-3 TRBV5-4 TGTGCCAGCAGCCCTAGGACAATCACAGATACGCAGTATTTT CASSPRTITDTQYF
NA NA TRBJ1-4 TRBV4-2 TGTGCCAGCAGCCACCTGCAGTCTGCAACTAATGAAAAACTGTTTTTT CASSHLQSATNEKLFF
once NA TRBJ1-2 TRBV4-1 TGCGCCAGCAGCCTGCCCGGGACGGGAGGCCTCTATGGCTACACCTTC CASSLPGTGGLYGYTF
few NA TRBJ2-6 TRBV6-2/TRBV6-3 TGTGCCAGCAGTCTGGGGGCATACGGGGCCAACGTCCTGACTTTC CASSLGAYGANVLTF
NA NA TRBJ2-7 TRBV7-8 TGTGCCAGCAGCCTAGCCAGGGTCAGGCTGTACGAGCAGTACTTC CASSLARVRLYEQYF
NA TRBD2 TRBJ2-1 TRBV19 TGTGCCAGTACTCTGGGACTAGCGATGGGAAATGAGCAGTTCTTC CASTLGLAMGNEQFF
NA NA TRBJ2-3 TRBV6-5 TGTGCCAGCAACCAAGGGGTCACAGATACGCAGTATTTT CASNQGVTDTQYF
NA TRBD2 TRBJ2-1 TRBV18 TGTGCCAGCTCGACTAGCGGGAATGAGCAGTTCTTC CASSTSGNEQFF
NA NA TRBJ2-1 TRBV15 TGTGCCACCAGCAGGGGCCGCCGCGGTTCCCTAGCCGGGAATGAGCAGTTCTTC CATSRGRRGSLAGNEQFF
once TRBD2 TRBJ2-5 TRBV28 TGTGCCAGCAGTAAAGGACTAGCGGGAGTCGGGGAGACCCAGTACTTC CASSKGLAGVGETQYF
NA NA TRBJ1-5 TRBV18 TGTGCCAGCTCACCGGGGAGGGATCAGCCCCAGCATTTT CASSPGRDQPQHF
NA TRBD2 TRBJ2-5 TRBV11-2 TGTGCCAGCAGCTTCGGACTAGCGGGAGTGGAGACCCAGTACTTC CASSFGLAGVETQYF
NA TRBD2 TRBJ2-1 TRBV4-3 TGCGCCAGCAGCCAACCGGGACTAGTTAATGAGCAGTTCTTC CASSQPGLVNEQFF
NA NA TRBJ2-3 TRBV28 TGTGCCAGCAGCTCGACAGAAGATACGCAGTATTTT CASSSTEDTQYF
NA TRBD1 TRBJ2-4 TRBV7-2 TGTGCCAGCAGCCCCCGACAGGGCAGCAACATTCAGTACTTC CASSPRQGSNIQYF
NA NA TRBJ1-2 TRBV7-3 TGTGCCAGCAGCTTAAATGGCGCCGAGGGAACTAACTATGGCTACACCTTC CASSLNGAEGTNYGYTF
NA TRBD1 TRBJ1-4 TRBV10-1 TGCGCCAGCAGTGAGTCGGCAGGGGGACCAAATGAAAAACTGTTTTTT CASSESAGGPNEKLFF
NA NA TRBJ2-1 TRBV2 TGTGCCAGCATGCAAGGACTCTACAATGAGCAGTTCTTC CASMQGLYNEQFF
once TRBD1 TRBJ2-1 TRBV14 TGTGCCAGCAGCTCTCCGGCCGGGACAGGGATTTACGATTCTCTATTATACAATGAGCAGTTCTTC CASSSPAGTGIYDSLLYNEQFF
NA NA TRBJ2-7 TRBV7-2 TGTGCCAGCAGCTTAGCGGTCGGGGAGTCCTACGAGCAGTACTTC CASSLAVGESYEQYF
NA TRBD1 TRBJ1-1 TRBV6-5 TGTGCCAGCAGTACGCCGGGACAGGGACCTAAAGCTTTCTTT CASSTPGQGPKAFF
NA NA TRBJ1-1 TRBV4-1 TGCGCCAGCAGCCAAGTTCCTATACCTGACACTGAAGCTTTCTTT CASSQVPIPDTEAFF
NA TRBD1 TRBJ2-2 TRBV10-1 TGCGCCAGCAGTGCCTCACAGGGGGCGGGCACCGGGGAGCTGTTTTTT CASSASQGAGTGELFF
NA NA TRBJ2-1 TRBV6-4 TGTGCCAGCAGTCCCACTAGCCAGAGAGGCAATGAGCAGTTCTTC CASSPTSQRGNEQFF
NA TRBD1 TRBJ1-1 TRBV25-1 TGTGCCAGCAGTGAATCCGGGACAGGGAGAACTTTCTTT CASSESGTGRTFF
few TRBD2 TRBJ2-3 TRBV5-1 TGCGCCAGCAGCCCACAAGCGACTAGCGGGAGGACAGATACGCAGTATTTT CASSPQATSGRTDTQYF
NA TRBD1 TRBJ1-2 TRBV5-1 TGCGCCAGCAGCGCCCTAACAGGGGGCGCCGGCTACACCTTC CASSALTGGAGYTF
NA NA TRBJ2-7 TRBV19 TGTGCCAGTAAGGACTCGTACTTCAGCTCCTACGAGCAGTACTTC CASKDSYFSSYEQYF
NA TRBD2 TRBJ2-5 TRBV4-3 TGCGCCAGCAGCCGAGAACTAGCGCCTAAATCAGAGACCCAGTACTTC CASSRELAPKSETQYF
NA NA TRBJ2-5 TRBV30 TGTGCCTGGTGTTTTGGCGGGGGCTCCTTTGGGGAGACCCAGTACTTC CAWCFGGGSFGETQYF
NA NA TRBJ1-1 TRBV18 TGTGCCAGCTCATATGGCGGAAACACTGAAGCTTTCTTT CASSYGGNTEAFF
NA TRBD1 TRBJ1-2 TRBV27 TGTGCCAGCAGTCCCCCCGGGACAGGTCTCTATGGCTACACCTTC CASSPPGTGLYGYTF
few TRBD1 TRBJ2-7 TRBV7-2 TGTGCCAGCAGCGGGGGACAGGGGGCCTACGAGCAGTACTTC CASSGGQGAYEQYF
NA NA TRBJ2-2 TRBV9 TGTGCCAGCAGCGTAGGGGGGCGAGGGATGGCCGGGGAGCTGTTTTTT CASSVGGRGMAGELFF
NA NA TRBJ2-7 TRBV28 TGTGCCAGCATCCAGGGTACCTCCTACGAGCAGTACTTC CASIQGTSYEQYF
NA TRBD1 TRBJ2-1 TRBV2 TGTGCCAGCAGTCAGCCCCGAACAGGGGGTGAGCAGTTCTTC CASSQPRTGGEQFF
NA TRBD2 TRBJ2-1 TRBV5-4 TGTGCCAGCAGCTTGAGGCGGGAGGTAACCTACAATGAGCAGTTCTTC CASSLRREVTYNEQFF
NA TRBD1 TRBJ2-2 TRBV7-9 TGTGCCAGCAGCTCCGGGACAGGGGGCGCGCCTTGGGACACCGGGGAGCTGTTTTTT CASSSGTGGAPWDTGELFF
NA TRBD2 TRBJ2-3 TRBV30 TGTGCCTGGGTCCGAGAGCGGGAATGGGATACGCAGTATTTT CAWVREREWDTQYF
NA NA TRBJ2-1 TRBV5-4 TGTGCCAGCAGCTTGGAGGGGACTTCTCCAGTCTTC CASSLEGTSPVF
NA NA TRBJ2-1 TRBV4-1 TGCGCCAGCAGCCAACTTGATATGGGACTCGCCACCTACAATGAGCAGTTCTTC CASSQLDMGLATYNEQFF
NA TRBD1 TRBJ2-7 TRBV7-9 TGTGCCAGCAGCTTAGCTGTTCCGGGACAGGGCTCCTACGAGCAGTACTTC CASSLAVPGQGSYEQYF
once NA TRBJ2-7 TRBV18 TGTGCCAGCTCACCACCGGGCAGCTACGAGCAGTACTTC CASSPPGSYEQYF
NA NA TRBJ1-2 TRBV4-3 TGCGCCAGCAGCCAAGAATGGGGCGAACCAAGGCGCTACACCTTC CASSQEWGEPRRYTF
many TRBD1 TRBJ1-2 TRBV7-2 TGTGCCAGCGACCGCACAGGGGAATCGTATGGCTACACCTTC CASDRTGESYGYTF
NA TRBD1 TRBJ1-4 TRBV9 TGTGCCAGCAGCGTAGCTGGACAGGGAAAAGAAAAACTGTTTTTT CASSVAGQGKEKLFF
NA NA TRBJ2-3 TRBV10-2 TGCGCCAGCAGTAAGGACTTAGCGGCACTAAACACAGATACGCAGTATTTT CASSKDLAALNTDTQYF
NA NA TRBJ2-1 TRBV5-1 TGCGCCAGCAGCACCGGACAGAACAATGAGCAGTTCTTC CASSTGQNNEQFF
NA NA TRBJ2-1 TRBV25-1 TGTGCCAGCAGTCCGGCTGCGGGGGCAGGCAACAATGAGCAGTTCTTC CASSPAAGAGNNEQFF
NA NA TRBJ2-7 TRBV7-9 TGTGCCAGCAGCACCCAGAGGTCCTACGAGCAGTACTTC CASSTQRSYEQYF
NA NA TRBJ2-5 TRBV6-5 TGTGCCAGCAGATCCGACTTAGCAAGGGAGACCCAGTACTTC CASRSDLARETQYF
few TRBD2 TRBJ2-7 TRBV7-8 TGTGCCAGCAGCCCCCGGGGAGGGGAATACGAGCAGTACTTC CASSPRGGEYEQYF
NA NA TRBJ2-6 TRBV6-4 TGTGCCAGCAGTGACTTAGGGGCTGGGGCCAACGTCCTGACTTTC CASSDLGAGANVLTF
NA NA TRBJ2-1 TRBV11-3 TGTGCCAGCAGTAAAAATCCCCCACCCGGCAATGAGCAGTTCTTC CASSKNPPPGNEQFF
once TRBD2 TRBJ2-1 TRBV6-5 TGTGCCACCTGGCGGGGCGGGAGGGGAAATGAGCAGTTCTTC CATWRGGRGNEQFF
NA TRBD1 TRBJ1-1 TRBV6-5 TGTGCCAGCATTATCGACAGGGTCAACACTGAAGCTTTCTTT CASIIDRVNTEAFF